The clone carrying this T cell receptor (beta chain) was recorded many times. The sample originates from a study of T cells after yellow fever vaccination. Synthesis of TCR cDNA relied on 5'RACE template switching, which attached a universal primer site and UMIs. One entry per CDR3 protein results from TCRdb running MiXCR on the 5' RACE reads. The table has about 340,000 distinct CDR3 sequences, roughly an eighth seen once. The sample in question was CD4+ T cells sorted from PBMCs, obtained 15 days after the yellow fever booster vaccination. This sequence was found in a man aged 18 to 29 who received the YFV17D yellow fever vaccine.

Here the CDR3 DNA reads TGCGCCAGCAGCCAAGGCTTCAGGGAGAGTATAGATACGCAGTATTTT. Its translation is CASSQGFRESIDTQYF. This chain uses TRBV4-1 with TRBJ2-3; D could derive from TRBD1 or TRBD2 (5 bases each). V was shortened by 1 base and J by 5 bases, with 16 bases between the two germline ends. The germline V gene has CDR1 MGHRA and CDR2 YSYEKL. This CDR3 comprises 16 residues.